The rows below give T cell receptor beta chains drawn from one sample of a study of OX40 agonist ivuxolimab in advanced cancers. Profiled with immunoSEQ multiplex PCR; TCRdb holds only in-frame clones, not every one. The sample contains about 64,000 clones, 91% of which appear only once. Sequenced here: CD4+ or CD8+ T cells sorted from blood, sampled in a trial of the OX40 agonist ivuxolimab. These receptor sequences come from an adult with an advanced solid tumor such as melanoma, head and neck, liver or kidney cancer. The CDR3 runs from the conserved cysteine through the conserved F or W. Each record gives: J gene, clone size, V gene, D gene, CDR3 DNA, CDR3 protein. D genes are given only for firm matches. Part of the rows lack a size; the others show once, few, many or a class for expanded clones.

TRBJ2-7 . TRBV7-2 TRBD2 TGTGCCAGCAGCCAGGGGTCCGGGACTAGTGACTCCTACGAGCAGTACTTC CASSQGSGTSDSYEQYF
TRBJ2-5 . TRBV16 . TGTGCCAGCAGCCATCGCCTTTTGGCGGTAGAGACCCAGTACTTC CASSHRLLAVETQYF
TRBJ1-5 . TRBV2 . TGTGCCAGCAGTGACGAGCAGGGTGATCAGCCCCAGCATTTT CASSDEQGDQPQHF
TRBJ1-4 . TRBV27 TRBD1 TGTGCCAGCAGTCAGGGGACAGGGGGCAGAGAAAAACTGTTTTTT CASSQGTGGREKLFF
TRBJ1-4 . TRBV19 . TGTGCCAGTAGTATCGGTCAGAGTAATGAAAAACTGTTTTTT CASSIGQSNEKLFF
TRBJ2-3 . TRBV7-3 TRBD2 TGTGCCAGCAGCACCGGGACTAGCGGCACAGATACGCAGTATTTT CASSTGTSGTDTQYF
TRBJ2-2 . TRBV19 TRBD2 TGTGCCAGTAGTACGGGACTAGCGGGAGCGGATACCGGGGAGCTGTTTTTT CASSTGLAGADTGELFF
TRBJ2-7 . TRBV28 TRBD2 TGTGCCAGCAGTCCAGGAGCGGGGCTTACCTACGAGCAGTACTTC CASSPGAGLTYEQYF
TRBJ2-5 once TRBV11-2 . TGTGCCAGCAGCCCCGGCCTAGGCCAGCCGAAAGACTTC CASSPGLGQPKDF
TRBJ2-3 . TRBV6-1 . TGTGCCAGCAGTGAATTACTGCGGGACACAGATACGCAGTATTTT CASSELLRDTDTQYF
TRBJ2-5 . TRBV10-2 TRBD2 TGCGCCAGCAGACCTAGCGGGGTGGGCGAGACCCAGTACTTC CASRPSGVGETQYF
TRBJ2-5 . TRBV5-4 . TGTGCCAGCAGCTTGCATAAGGGCGAGACCCAGTACTTC CASSLHKGETQYF
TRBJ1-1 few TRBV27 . TGTGCCAGCTTTTTTTCCGGCCAACTTACAGTGGCTGAAGCTTTCTTT CASFFSGQLTVAEAFF
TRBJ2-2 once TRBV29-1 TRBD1 TGCAGCGGGGGACAGCCCACCGGGGAGCTGTTTTTT CSGGQPTGELFF
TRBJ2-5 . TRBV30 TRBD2 TGTGCCTGGAGTGTACGGAGTAGCGGGAGGAGGGAGACCCAGTACTTC CAWSVRSSGRRETQYF
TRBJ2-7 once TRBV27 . TGTGCCAGCAGTTTGACAGGGACTTTCGAGCAGTACTTC CASSLTGTFEQYF
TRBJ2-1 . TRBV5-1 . TGCGCCAGCAGCTTAGATCGACTAGATTACAATGAGCAGTTCTTC CASSLDRLDYNEQFF
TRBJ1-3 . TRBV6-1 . TGTGCCAGCAGTATAGGGGACGGCTCTGGAAACACCATATATTTT CASSIGDGSGNTIYF
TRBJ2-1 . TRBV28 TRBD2 TGTGCCACCTACGGGCGGGAGCTTCCCTCCTACAATGAGCAGTTCTTC CATYGRELPSYNEQFF
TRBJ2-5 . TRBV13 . TGTGCCAGCAGACGGGGGAGAGAGACCCAGTACTTC CASRRGRETQYF
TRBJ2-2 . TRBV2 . TGTGCCAGCAGTGGAAGCGGCACCGGGGAGCTGTTTTTT CASSGSGTGELFF
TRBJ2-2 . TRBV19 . TGTGCCAGTAGGGTCGTCGGCACCCCCACCGGGGAGCTGTTTTTT CASRVVGTPTGELFF
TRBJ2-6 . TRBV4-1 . TGCGCCAGCAGCCAAGATCGCACAGCCCTAAGCTCTGGGGCCAACGTCCTGACTTTC CASSQDRTALSSGANVLTF
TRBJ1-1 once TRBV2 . TGTGCCAGCAGTGGGGTTGGGCGGGGTAGGACTGAAGCTTTCTTT CASSGVGRGRTEAFF
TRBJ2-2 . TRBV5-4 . TGTGCCAGCAGCTTGGAAGGGATAGGGGCCGGGGAGCTGTTTTTT CASSLEGIGAGELFF
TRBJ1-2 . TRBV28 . TGTGCCAGCAGCCCTACAGGGTCCCGGGATGGCTACACCTTC CASSPTGSRDGYTF
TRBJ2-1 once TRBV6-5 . TGTGCCAGCAGAAACTCCGGTCTGCGTACGAATGAGCAGTTCTTC CASRNSGLRTNEQFF
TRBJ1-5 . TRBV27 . TGTGCCAGCAGTTCCCGGGACACCTATCAGCCCCAGCATTTT CASSSRDTYQPQHF
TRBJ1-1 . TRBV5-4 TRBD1 TGTGCCAGCAGCAAACAGGGGGCGCAGGGCACTGAAGCTTTCTTT CASSKQGAQGTEAFF
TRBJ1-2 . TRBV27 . TGTGCCAGCAGTTTGCGGGAAAACTATGGCTACACCTTC CASSLRENYGYTF
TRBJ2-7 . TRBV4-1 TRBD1 TGCGCCAGCAGCCAAGAGCGGACAGGGGGGACCTACGAGCAGTACTTC CASSQERTGGTYEQYF
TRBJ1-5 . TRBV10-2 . TGCGCCAGCAGTGAAACGGGGACCGGCAATCAGCCCCAGCATTTT CASSETGTGNQPQHF